These 2 T cell receptor beta chains were all obtained from the same sample, sequenced in a study of control samples from healthy donors and cancer patients. Only in-frame clones appear in the TCRdb table, and some are missing; sequencing was by immunoSEQ multiplex PCR. The table shows 100,000 to 150,000 clones, with more than 80% occurring only once. The specimen sequenced was blood. The receptor set was obtained from a man between 18 and 35 years old in good health.

The chain combines TRBV18 with TRBJ2-5; weak D call: TRBD2 (5 bases). V was clipped by 6 bases and J by 3 bases, with 14 bases between them. The CDR3 spans 14 residues. The germline V gene encodes CDR1 KGHSH and CDR2 LQKENI. The CDR3 nucleotides read TGTGCCAGCTCCCCCCTGTCCGGGGAAGAGACCCAGTACTTC. It is translated as CASSPLSGEETQYF.

The chain has TRBV2 and TRBJ2-2; D may be TRBD1 or TRBD2 (6 bases each). CDR1 and CDR2 (germline): SNHLY, FYNNEI. Trimming removed 3 bases at V and 2 bases at J, with 13 bases between. This CDR3 is 16 amino acids long. This CDR3 is CASSEGAGTNTGELFF. As DNA, the CDR3 is TGTGCCAGCAGTGAGGGGGCGGGGACTAACACCGGGGAGCTGTTTTTT.